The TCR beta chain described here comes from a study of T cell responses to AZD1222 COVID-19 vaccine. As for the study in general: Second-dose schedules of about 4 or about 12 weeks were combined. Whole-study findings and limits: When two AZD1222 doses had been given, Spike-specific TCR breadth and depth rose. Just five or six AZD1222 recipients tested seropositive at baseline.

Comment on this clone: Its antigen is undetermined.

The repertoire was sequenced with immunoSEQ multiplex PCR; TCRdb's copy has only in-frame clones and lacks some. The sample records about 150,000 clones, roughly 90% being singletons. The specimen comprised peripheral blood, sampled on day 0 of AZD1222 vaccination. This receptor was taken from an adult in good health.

The chain's CDR3 is CASSDRRGADTQYF. DNA for the CDR3: TGTGCCAGCAGTGACAGGCGGGGGGCAGATACGCAGTATTTT. The gene calls are TRBV6-4 and TRBJ2-3, with 8 nucleotides matching TRBD2. This CDR3 contains 14 residues. Germline CDR1 reads MRHNA; CDR2 reads SNTAGT. With 2 bases clipped from V and 4 bases from J, the junction kept 2 bases outside the gene matches.